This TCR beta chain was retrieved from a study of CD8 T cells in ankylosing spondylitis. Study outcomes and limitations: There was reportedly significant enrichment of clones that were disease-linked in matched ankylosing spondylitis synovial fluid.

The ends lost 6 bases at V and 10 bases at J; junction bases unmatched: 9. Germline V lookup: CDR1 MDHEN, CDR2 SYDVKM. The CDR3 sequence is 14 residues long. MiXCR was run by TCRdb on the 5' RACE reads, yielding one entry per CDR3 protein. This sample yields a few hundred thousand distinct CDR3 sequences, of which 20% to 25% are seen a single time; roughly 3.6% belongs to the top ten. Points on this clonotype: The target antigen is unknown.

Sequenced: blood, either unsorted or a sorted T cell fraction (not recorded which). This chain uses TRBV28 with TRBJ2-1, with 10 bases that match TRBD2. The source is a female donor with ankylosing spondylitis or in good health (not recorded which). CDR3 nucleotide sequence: TGTGCCAGCAGCCCCTGGCTAGCGGGAGACGAGCAGTTCTTC. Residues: CASSPWLAGDEQFF.